Detailed here is one TCR beta chain. This sample is drawn from a study of blood T cell repertoires in COVID-19. Overall study context: The study drew acute and convalescent COVID-19 samples from the United States, Italy and Spain.

In assigning cohorts, the study relied on participant-reported clinical history. Trimming removed 2 bases from V and 2 bases from J, with 11 bases in between. The CDR3 totals 16 residues. CDR1 and CDR2 (germline): KGHDR, SFDVKD. Some clones are missing from TCRdb's copy, which holds only in-frame ones; the method was immunoSEQ multiplex PCR. This sample yields over 300,000 clones, of which roughly 90% are seen a single time; more than 0.9% belongs to the top ten. This chain joins TRBV24-1 and TRBJ2-2, with D possibly TRBD1 on 5 matching bases. This sequence originates from a woman in her 30s with acute COVID-19. The sequencing sample was made of PBMCs or T cells enriched from blood (not recorded which). This CDR3 reads CATSDSTDSNTGELFF. The CDR3 bases are TGTGCCACCAGTGATTCGACAGATTCTAACACCGGGGAGCTGTTTTTT.